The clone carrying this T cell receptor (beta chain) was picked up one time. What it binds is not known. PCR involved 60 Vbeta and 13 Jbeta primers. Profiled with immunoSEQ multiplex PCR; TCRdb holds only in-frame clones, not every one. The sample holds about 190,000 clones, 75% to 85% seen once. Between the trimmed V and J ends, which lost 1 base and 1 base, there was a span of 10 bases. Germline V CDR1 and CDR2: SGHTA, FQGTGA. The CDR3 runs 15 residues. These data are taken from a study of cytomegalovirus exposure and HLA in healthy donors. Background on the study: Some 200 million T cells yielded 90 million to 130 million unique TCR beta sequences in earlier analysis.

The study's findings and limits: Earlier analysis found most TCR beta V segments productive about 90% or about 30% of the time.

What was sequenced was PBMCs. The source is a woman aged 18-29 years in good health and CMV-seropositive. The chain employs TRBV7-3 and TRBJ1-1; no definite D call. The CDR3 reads CASSLSAGSNTEAFF. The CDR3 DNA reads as TGTGCCAGCAGCTTAAGTGCGGGATCGAACACTGAAGCTTTCTTT.